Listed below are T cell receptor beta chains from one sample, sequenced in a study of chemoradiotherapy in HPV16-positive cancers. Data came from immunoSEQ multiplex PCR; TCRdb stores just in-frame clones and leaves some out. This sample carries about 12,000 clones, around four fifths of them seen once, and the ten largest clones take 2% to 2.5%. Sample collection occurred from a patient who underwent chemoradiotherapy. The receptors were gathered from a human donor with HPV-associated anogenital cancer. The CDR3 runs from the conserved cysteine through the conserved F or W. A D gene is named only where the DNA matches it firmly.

CDR3 protein: CASSLLGQLHTEAFF
V gene: TRBV4-1
D gene: TRBD1
J gene: TRBJ1-1

CDR3 protein: CASSPNILAGGPGTDTQYF
V gene: TRBV4-3
D gene: TRBD2
J gene: TRBJ2-3

CDR3 protein: CASRGGKLGNTEAFF
V gene: TRBV19
D gene: TRBD1
J gene: TRBJ1-1

CDR3 protein: CASRSRQGALHEQYF
V gene: TRBV27
D gene: TRBD1
J gene: NA

CDR3 protein: CASSHSEARENSPLHF
V gene: TRBV11-3
D gene: NA
J gene: TRBJ1-6

CDR3 protein: CASSTQGPTNEKLFF
V gene: TRBV7-9
D gene: NA
J gene: TRBJ1-4

CDR3 protein: CASSVSQLTEAFF
V gene: TRBV6-1
D gene: NA
J gene: TRBJ1-1

CDR3 protein: CAWGTSGELFF
V gene: TRBV30
D gene: NA
J gene: TRBJ2-2

CDR3 protein: CASADTGSNYGYTF
V gene: TRBV5-6
D gene: NA
J gene: TRBJ1-2

CDR3 protein: CASSLARSGGVADTQYF
V gene: TRBV7-8
D gene: TRBD2
J gene: TRBJ2-3

CDR3 protein: CASSLAGGDMNTEAFF
V gene: TRBV11-3
D gene: TRBD1
J gene: TRBJ1-1

CDR3 protein: CASSDGQGNTGELFF
V gene: TRBV6-4
D gene: TRBD1
J gene: TRBJ2-2

CDR3 protein: CASSPPGTNEKLFF
V gene: TRBV5-5
D gene: NA
J gene: TRBJ1-4

CDR3 protein: CASSDHGSGNTIYF
V gene: TRBV4-2
D gene: NA
J gene: TRBJ1-3

CDR3 protein: CASSLRSYQPQHF
V gene: TRBV7-6
D gene: NA
J gene: TRBJ1-5

CDR3 protein: CASSPQTGGITEAFF
V gene: TRBV27
D gene: TRBD1
J gene: TRBJ1-1

CDR3 protein: CASSQGVGRTYEQYF
V gene: TRBV4-2
D gene: NA
J gene: TRBJ2-7

CDR3 protein: CASNEQESNGYTF
V gene: TRBV19
D gene: NA
J gene: TRBJ1-2

CDR3 protein: CASSYRQGVGYTF
V gene: TRBV6-5
D gene: TRBD1
J gene: TRBJ1-2

CDR3 protein: CASSLVGMNTEAFF
V gene: TRBV5-6
D gene: NA
J gene: TRBJ1-1

CDR3 protein: CASSLERGSTQYF
V gene: TRBV7-3
D gene: TRBD2
J gene: TRBJ2-3

CDR3 protein: CASSEARDGPYEQYF
V gene: TRBV6-1
D gene: NA
J gene: TRBJ2-7

CDR3 protein: CASSLFQGKNEKLFF
V gene: TRBV28
D gene: NA
J gene: TRBJ1-4

CDR3 protein: CASSSLRGDTQYF
V gene: TRBV7-6
D gene: NA
J gene: TRBJ2-3

CDR3 protein: CASSLGHPNTEAFF
V gene: TRBV7-3
D gene: NA
J gene: TRBJ1-1

CDR3 protein: CASGQGPTDTQYF
V gene: TRBV19
D gene: TRBD1
J gene: TRBJ2-3

CDR3 protein: CASSPEVGQGTTEAFF
V gene: TRBV11-2
D gene: NA
J gene: TRBJ1-1

CDR3 protein: CASSFLRILGGQPQHF
V gene: TRBV28
D gene: NA
J gene: TRBJ1-5

CDR3 protein: CASSPSNGGLNTEAFF
V gene: TRBV18
D gene: NA
J gene: TRBJ1-1

CDR3 protein: CASSQAESNYGYTF
V gene: TRBV4-1
D gene: NA
J gene: TRBJ1-2

CDR3 protein: CASSLTSGGSHEQYF
V gene: TRBV7-2
D gene: TRBD2
J gene: TRBJ2-7

CDR3 protein: CASSVEDGTNTEAFF
V gene: TRBV5-1
D gene: NA
J gene: TRBJ1-1

CDR3 protein: CASSDRTGSTDTEAFF
V gene: TRBV6-1
D gene: TRBD1
J gene: TRBJ1-1

CDR3 protein: CASRVRGGPTDTQYF
V gene: TRBV19
D gene: TRBD2
J gene: TRBJ2-3

CDR3 protein: CARNGNTIYF
V gene: TRBV7-2
D gene: NA
J gene: TRBJ1-3

CDR3 protein: CASSYGQFGGETQYF
V gene: TRBV6-5
D gene: NA
J gene: TRBJ2-5

CDR3 protein: CASSYSALDSSYEQYF
V gene: TRBV6-5
D gene: NA
J gene: TRBJ2-7

CDR3 protein: CASSLSPAGANVLTF
V gene: TRBV5-6
D gene: NA
J gene: TRBJ2-6

CDR3 protein: CASSVDRANYGYTF
V gene: TRBV7-2
D gene: NA
J gene: TRBJ1-2

CDR3 protein: CASSLGADGDEQFF
V gene: TRBV27
D gene: NA
J gene: TRBJ2-1

CDR3 protein: CASSLGNNEQFF
V gene: TRBV5-1
D gene: NA
J gene: TRBJ2-1

CDR3 protein: CSVVKVGVTDTQYF
V gene: TRBV29-1
D gene: NA
J gene: TRBJ2-3

CDR3 protein: CAISAAGSLTSGTDTQYF
V gene: TRBV10-3
D gene: NA
J gene: TRBJ2-3

CDR3 protein: CAISTDGGGYTF
V gene: TRBV10-3
D gene: NA
J gene: TRBJ1-2

CDR3 protein: CASSLTGGGTGELFF
V gene: TRBV11-2
D gene: TRBD1
J gene: TRBJ2-2

CDR3 protein: CASSPQGSDQPQHF
V gene: TRBV18
D gene: NA
J gene: TRBJ1-5

CDR3 protein: CASSPWAVRNTEAFF
V gene: TRBV7-2
D gene: NA
J gene: TRBJ1-1

CDR3 protein: CASSSGGGYEQYF
V gene: TRBV27
D gene: TRBD2
J gene: TRBJ2-7

CDR3 protein: CAIKPTGKETQYF
V gene: TRBV10-3
D gene: NA
J gene: TRBJ2-5

CDR3 protein: CASSIVPGGPNIQYF
V gene: TRBV19
D gene: TRBD1
J gene: TRBJ2-4

CDR3 protein: CASSPRVMEQSSTDTQYF
V gene: TRBV5-1
D gene: NA
J gene: TRBJ2-3

CDR3 protein: CASSSDSNQPQHF
V gene: TRBV7-6
D gene: NA
J gene: TRBJ1-5

CDR3 protein: CASSQDGSPSGANVLTF
V gene: TRBV4-3
D gene: NA
J gene: TRBJ2-6

CDR3 protein: CAISVAGLTLDLSEQYF
V gene: TRBV10-3
D gene: NA
J gene: TRBJ2-7

CDR3 protein: CASSQPGYNEQFF
V gene: TRBV4-2
D gene: NA
J gene: TRBJ2-1

CDR3 protein: CASGTRGKGFNEQFF
V gene: TRBV2
D gene: TRBD1
J gene: TRBJ2-1

CDR3 protein: CSVGGGTTYEQYF
V gene: TRBV29-1
D gene: NA
J gene: TRBJ2-7

CDR3 protein: CASSSGQGDQPQHF
V gene: TRBV28
D gene: TRBD1
J gene: TRBJ1-5

CDR3 protein: CASSLRRGGLEQYF
V gene: TRBV27
D gene: TRBD2
J gene: TRBJ2-7